This TCR beta chain was sequenced during a study of blood T cells in healthy people across ages. This clonotype was seen a few times. Its antigen remains unknown. The use of a sample-barcoded 5' primer and a J-beta primer mix characterized a second PCR of 7 to 11 cycles. From the 5' RACE reads, TCRdb called clonotypes with MiXCR, one entry per CDR3 protein. The sample lists around 1,500,000 distinct CDR3 sequences; around two fifths were seen once. V lost 1 base, J lost 3 bases, and 11 bases lay in between. Germline loops: CDR1 SEHNR, CDR2 FQNEAQ (reference sequence). This CDR3 has 15 amino acids. Broader study findings: Whereas aged donors had fewer naive CD4+ cells, long-lived donors had more of them and higher diversity.

The sample taken for sequencing was blood. The clonotype was recovered from a woman between 18 and 29 years old in good health. V and J are TRBV7-9 and TRBJ2-3; tentatively, D is TRBD1 (5 bases). The CDR3 spells CASSLVLQGTDTQYF. The CDR3, as DNA: TGTGCCAGCAGCTTAGTCTTGCAGGGTACAGATACGCAGTATTTT.